These 6 T cell receptor beta chains share one sample of origin, sequenced in a study of cytomegalovirus exposure and HLA in healthy donors (dated 2017 in TCRdb). To prepare the library, the immunoSEQ multiplex PCR assay was applied. The multiplex PCR relied on a mix of 60 forward primers for TCR Vbeta segments and 13 reverse primers for TCR Jbeta segments. This immuneACCESS table, as held by TCRdb, lists in-frame sequences with V and J called but not all clones. Of the missing ones, under half trace to an unresolved V gene in checked studies; the others have no known cause. This sample holds 100,000 to 150,000 clones; around 73% were observed only once. The ten largest clones take up 4.8% of the sample. Material for sequencing was PBMCs. Receptors originate from a man in his 60s in good health and CMV-seropositive.

The CDR3 sequence is CASSLDSGGRQETQYF. CDR3 bases: TGTGCCAGCAGCTTAGATAGCGGGGGACGGCAAGAGACCCAGTACTTC. The chain couples TRBV5-4 to TRBJ2-5, with 9 bases fitting TRBD2. The CDR3 extends over 16 amino acids. Germline values: CDR1 SGHNT, CDR2 YYREEE (reference sequence). The ends lost 2 bases at V and 2 bases at J; junction bases unmatched: 7. Full variable domain (missing parts from reference TRBV5-4 and TRBJ2-5): ETGVTQSPTHLIKTRGQQVTLRCSSQSGHNTVSWYQQALGQGPQFIFQYYREEENGRGNFPPRFSGLQFPNYSSELNVNALELDDSALYLCASSLDSGGRQETQYFGPGTRLLVL.

This clone has just a few counts. CDR3 in amino acids: CATSFGQNTEAFF. The CDR3 nucleotides read TGTGCCACCAGCTTCGGACAGAACACTGAAGCTTTCTTT. The chain links TRBV15 to TRBJ1-1; a weak D match, TRBD1 (5 bases). Trimming took 5 bases from V and 1 from J, leaving 8 bases between them. CDR3 length equals 13 residues. Germline V gives CDR1 LNHNV, CDR2 YYDKDF (reference sequence).

V gene TRBV19 combines with J gene TRBJ1-5; D is ambiguous. The CDR3 spans 15 residues. Germline lookup yields CDR1 LNHDA and CDR2 SQIVND (reference sequence). V was pared by 4 bases and J by 0 bases, with 10 bases between. This CDR3 reads CASSSRGDSNQPQHF. CDR3 coding DNA: TGTGCCAGTAGTAGCCGCGGGGATAGCAATCAGCCCCAGCATTTT.

This chain uses TRBV19 with TRBJ2-7; D possibly corresponds to TRBD1 (5 bases). The CDR3 extends over 15 amino acids. Germline CDR1 LNHDA, CDR2 SQIVND (reference sequence). Between the trimmed V and J ends, which lost 4 bases and 2 bases, there was a span of 15 bases. The CDR3 protein is CASSKAVGPTYEQYF. The DNA for the CDR3 is TGTGCCAGTAGTAAGGCTGTGGGGCCCACCTACGAGCAGTACTTC.

V usage is TRBV5-1 and J usage is TRBJ2-1; 9 bases align to TRBD1. Germline CDR1 SGHRS, CDR2 YFSETQ. The CDR3 has 17 amino acids. Trimming cost V 4 bases and J 0 bases; bases outside gene matches: 8. CDR3: CASSGLGQGLSYNEQFF. CDR3 bases: TGCGCCAGCAGCGGCCTGGGACAGGGTCTCTCCTACAATGAGCAGTTCTTC.

Ten or more counts support this clone. The CDR3 region is CASRTGHRNSPLHF. In DNA, the CDR3 is TGTGCCAGCAGAACGGGACACCGGAATTCACCCCTCCACTTT. This chain links TRBV6-5 with TRBJ1-6; D is perhaps TRBD1 (6 bases). Germline CDR1 is MNHEY and CDR2 is SVGAGI. This CDR3 has 14 residues. V was shortened by 6 bases and J by 7 bases, with 13 bases between the two germline ends.